Listed here is a single T cell receptor beta chain. The CDR3 has 14 amino acids. With 5 bases clipped from V and 7 bases from J, the junction kept 7 bases outside the gene matches. Germline lookup yields CDR1 SGHAT and CDR2 FQNNGV. This specimen belongs to a study of blood T cell repertoires in COVID-19. Study details: Sites across the United States, Italy and Spain contributed samples from acute and convalescent COVID-19. The analysed material was cDNA or gDNA that came from T cells, B-cell-depleted T cells, or PBMCs.

The authors' processing: Amplification of reference gene primers was used by the study to estimate nucleated cell counts. TCRdb keeps only in-frame clones here, not all; method: immunoSEQ multiplex PCR. The V and J calls and clone size come from that table; D and trimming were worked out from the DNA. The table has 150,000 to 200,000 clones, 70% to 90% seen once. The sequenced material came from peripheral blood. The source is a man aged 45-65 years with active or convalescent COVID-19. The genes are TRBV11-2 and TRBJ2-2; 7 nucleotides align to TRBD2. CDR3 sequence (DNA): TGTGCCAGCAGCCAAAGACTAGCCGGCGGGGAGCTGTTTTTT. This translates into CASSQRLAGGELFF.